These 20 T cell receptor beta chains were all obtained from the same sample, sequenced in a study of blood T cell repertoires in COVID-19. Repertoires were generated with immunoSEQ multiplex PCR, while TCRdb's copy carries only in-frame clones and drops some. This table holds 120,000 or so clones, around nine tenths found once. The sequenced sample consisted of peripheral blood. The receptors were gathered from a man aged 50 to 60 with acute or convalescent COVID-19.

The gene calls are TRBV18 and TRBJ1-2, with a weak D call TRBD1 (6 bases). The CDR3 contains 15 residues. V was pared by 5 bases and J by 4 bases, with 17 bases between. The germline V gene encodes CDR1 KGHSH and CDR2 LQKENI. The CDR3 loop is CASSGTGRSTYGYTF. The CDR3 nucleotides read TGTGCCAGCTCAGGAACAGGGCGATCAACCTATGGCTACACCTTC.

This clone has just one count. This chain joins TRBV6-2 or TRBV6-3 and TRBJ1-4; 8 bases fit TRBD1. The CDR3 spans 17 residues. The V gene end was trimmed by 5 bases and the J gene end by 8 bases; junction bases not matched to a gene: 16. Germline CDR1 is MNHEY and CDR2 is SVGEGT. CDR3 region: CASSDRQGTATGEKLFF. The CDR3 nucleotides read TGTGCCAGCAGTGATAGACAGGGGACCGCAACCGGCGAAAAACTGTTTTTT.

The rearrangement links TRBV20-1 to TRBJ2-7, with D tentatively TRBD2 (6 bases). The CDR3 loop spans 13 amino acids. The germline V gene encodes CDR1 DFQATT and CDR2 SNEGSKA (reference sequence). Trimming removed 3 bases at V and 3 bases at J, with 12 bases between. CDR3 nucleotides: TGCAGTGCTAGTACGGCGGGACGCTACGAGCAGTACTTC. Its protein is CSASTAGRYEQYF.

V usage is TRBV6-6 and J usage is TRBJ1-2, with a tentative D call TRBD1 (6 bases). Trimming removed 0 bases at V and 1 base at J, with 12 bases between. The CDR3 totals 16 residues. Germline V gene data show CDR1 as MNHNY and CDR2 as SVGAGI (reference sequence). DNA for the CDR3: TGTGCCAGCAGTTACTCCACAGGGTGGGGTAACTATGGCTACACCTTC. This encodes CASSYSTGWGNYGYTF.

DNA of the CDR3: TGTGCCAGTTCTAACGGGGAGTACAATGAGCAGTTCTTC. The encoded protein is CASSNGEYNEQFF. The V and J genes are TRBV27 and TRBJ2-1, with D possibly TRBD2 on 5 matching bases. Germline CDR1 reads MNHEY; CDR2 reads SMNVEV (reference sequence). V shed 9 bases and J shed 4 bases, with 13 bases lying between them. The CDR3 sequence is 13 residues long.

The V gene is TRBV10-3, the J gene TRBJ2-7, with TRBD2 matching over 13 bases. CDR1 is ENHRY and CDR2 is SYGVKD in the germline V gene. The ends lost 6 bases at V and 0 bases at J; junction bases unmatched: 14. The CDR3 totals 19 residues. Here the CDR3 DNA reads TGTGCCATCAGCTTTACCGGGACTAGCGGGATGTCCACCTCCTACGAGCAGTACTTC. Protein product: CAISFTGTSGMSTSYEQYF.

This clone appeared a single time. The chain is built from TRBV27 and TRBJ2-4, with TRBD2 as a possible D gene (6 bases). V was clipped by 4 bases and J by 0 bases, with 16 bases between them. Germline CDR1 and CDR2: MNHEY and SMNVEV (reference sequence). The CDR3 runs to 17 residues. For the CDR3, the DNA is TGTGCCAGCAGTTCCCTTAGCGGAGTTCTAGCCAAAAACATTCAGTACTTC. This translates into CASSSLSGVLAKNIQYF.

The rearrangement links TRBV5-1 to TRBJ1-3, with TRBD1 matching over 9 bases. The length of the CDR3 is 15 residues. Germline assignment: CDR1 SGHRS and CDR2 YFSETQ. Trimming took 2 bases from V and 4 from J; bases not matched to a gene: 4. The CDR3 sequence is CASSLRQGDGNTIYF. The CDR3 nucleotides are TGCGCCAGCAGCTTAAGACAGGGGGACGGAAACACCATATATTTT.

The genes are TRBV30 and TRBJ1-1; D is unresolved. Germline CDR1 reads GTSNPN; CDR2 reads SVGIG (reference sequence). V was trimmed by 5 bases and J by 4 bases, leaving 17 bases between them. This CDR3 spans 14 amino acids. The CDR3, as DNA: TGTGCCTGGGAAATATTGCCGGGGAGCACTGAAGCTTTCTTT. It encodes CAWEILPGSTEAFF.

The chain couples TRBV12-3 or TRBV12-4 to TRBJ1-1, with 9 bases that match TRBD1. V was clipped by 6 bases and J by 6 bases; unmatched bases: 5. The CDR3 is made up of 13 amino acids. The CDR3 reads CASRSTGGPEAFF. CDR3 coding DNA: TGTGCCAGCAGATCCACAGGGGGCCCTGAAGCTTTCTTT.

The rearrangement uses TRBV7-2 and TRBJ1-6, with D perhaps TRBD1 (6 bases). This CDR3 contains 13 residues. CDR1 and CDR2 from the germline V gene are SGHTA and FQGNSA. V was trimmed by 5 bases and J by 9 bases, leaving 11 bases between them. The CDR3 nucleotides read TGTGCCAGCAGCCCAAGAGGGGGTTCACCCCTCCACTTT. It yields the protein CASSPRGGSPLHF.

The V call is TRBV7-2, the J call TRBJ2-5, with TRBD2 matching over 7 bases. CDR1 is SGHTA, CDR2 FQGNSA, per germline. V was clipped by 1 base and J by 7 bases; unmatched bases: 15. The CDR3 is 17 residues long. CDR3 sequence (DNA): TGTGCCAGCAGCTTAGTGGTAACTAGCTCGGGGGGAGCGACCCAGTACTTC. This gives the protein CASSLVVTSSGGATQYF.

This chain connects TRBV23-1 to TRBJ2-1, with D hard to call. TRBV23-1 is noted as an ORF with a role that remains uncertain. Trimming removed 0 bases from V and 6 bases from J, with 6 bases in between. The length of the CDR3 is 13 residues. For the CDR3, the DNA is TGCGCCAGCAGTCAATCCGTCCGCAATGAGCAGTTCTTC. Protein sequence: CASSQSVRNEQFF.

The chain combines TRBV5-6 with TRBJ2-7; maybe TRBD2 (5 bases). Per the germline V gene, CDR1 is SGHDT and CDR2 is YYEEEE. V lost 3 bases and J 1 base, leaving 8 bases between the germline ends. The CDR3 is made up of 13 amino acids. In nucleotides, the CDR3 is TGTGCCAGCAGCTACGGGGAATCCTACGAGCAGTACTTC. This encodes CASSYGESYEQYF.

This clone was seen at least ten times. The V and J genes are TRBV11-3 and TRBJ1-4; TRBD1 aligns across 8 bases. J gave up 8 bases and V 7 bases, and 12 bases lay outside the gene matches. CDR1 is SGHNT and CDR2 is YENEEA in the germline V gene. This CDR3 spans 15 amino acids. DNA for the CDR3: TGTGCCAGCACCTCAGGGACAGGTCTAAGGGAAAAACTGTTTTTT. It encodes CASTSGTGLREKLFF.

In the case of this clone: This CDR3 is also generated by other DNA sequences in the sample. V and J are TRBV4-1 and TRBJ1-4; TRBD1 aligns across 10 bases. Germline V gene data show CDR1 as MGHRA and CDR2 as YSYEKL. V shed 4 bases and J 1 base; nucleotides not matched to a gene: 3. The CDR3 length is 16 residues. The CDR3 DNA reads as TGCGCCAGCAGCCCCGGACAGGGGGTAACTAATGAAAAACTGTTTTTT. Encoded protein: CASSPGQGVTNEKLFF.

The chain uses TRBV5-5 and TRBJ2-7; tentatively, D is TRBD2 (6 bases). The germline V gene encodes CDR1 SGHKS and CDR2 YYEKEE (reference sequence). The CDR3 is made up of 13 amino acids. V dropped 5 bases and J dropped 0 bases, with 9 bases sitting between them. The CDR3 coding sequence is TGTGCCAGCAGAGGGACTGTCTCCTACGAGCAGTACTTC. Protein: CASRGTVSYEQYF. Complete variable domain (other parts from reference TRBV5-5 and TRBJ2-7): DAGVTQSPTHLIKTRGQQVTLRCSPISGHKSVSWYQQVLGQGPQFIFQYYEKEERGRGNFPDRFSARQFPNYSSELNVNALLLGDSALYLCASRGTVSYEQYFGPGTRLTVT.

CDR3 nucleotides: TGTGCCAGCAGTCCACTAGCGGGAGTAGAGACCCAGTACTTC. Translating gives CASSPLAGVETQYF. This chain uses TRBV2 with TRBJ2-5, with TRBD2 matching 11 bases. Per the germline V gene, CDR1 is SNHLY and CDR2 is FYNNEI. J gave up 4 bases and V 5 bases, and 3 bases lay outside the gene matches. This CDR3 is 14 amino acids long. The full variable domain, with the rest looked up from reference TRBV2 and TRBJ2-5, is EPEVTQTPSHQVTQMGQEVILRCVPISNHLYFYWYRQILGQKVEFLVSFYNNEISEKSEIFDDQFSVERPDGSNFTLKIRSTKLEDSAMYFCASSPLAGVETQYFGPGTRLLVL.

The gene calls are TRBV5-4 and TRBJ2-3, with 9 bases lining up with TRBD2. The CDR3 totals 15 residues. Trimming removed 0 bases from V and 6 bases from J; junction bases left unmatched: 5. The germline V gene has CDR1 SGHNT and CDR2 YYREEE (reference sequence). CDR3 DNA: TGTGCCAGCAGCTTGGGGGTAGCGGGAGACGATACGCAGTATTTT. Its translation: CASSLGVAGDDTQYF.

The chain employs TRBV5-1 and TRBJ1-3, with 7 bases identical to TRBD1. CDR3 size: 16 residues. J gave up 4 bases and V 0 bases, and 7 bases lay outside the gene matches. The germline V gene encodes CDR1 SGHRS and CDR2 YFSETQ. CDR3 DNA: TGCGCCAGCAGCTTGGAACCGGGACAGTCAGGAAACACCATATATTTT. It is translated as CASSLEPGQSGNTIYF.